The following is a T cell receptor (beta chain) sequence with its context. Sequencing was performed with immunoSEQ multiplex PCR; in TCRdb, only in-frame clones are kept and a portion is missing. The top ten clones hold over 2% of a sample with roughly 63,000 clones, approximately 89% of them seen once. The data derive from a study of OX40 agonist ivuxolimab in advanced cancers. The CDR3 runs 11 residues. The ends were cut back, 6 bases at V and 3 bases at J, with 8 bases in the middle. Germline V gene lookup returns CDR1 DFQATT and CDR2 SNEGSKA (reference sequence). The receptor was isolated from an adult with an advanced solid tumor such as melanoma, head and neck, liver or kidney cancer. J is TRBJ2-5 and V is TRBV20-1; possible D gene TRBD2, 6 bases. This specimen was CD4+ or CD8+ T cells sorted from blood, taken in a trial of the OX40 agonist ivuxolimab. CDR3 in DNA: TGCAGTGCAGTAGCGGAAGAGACCCAGTACTTC. Encoded protein: CSAVAEETQYF.